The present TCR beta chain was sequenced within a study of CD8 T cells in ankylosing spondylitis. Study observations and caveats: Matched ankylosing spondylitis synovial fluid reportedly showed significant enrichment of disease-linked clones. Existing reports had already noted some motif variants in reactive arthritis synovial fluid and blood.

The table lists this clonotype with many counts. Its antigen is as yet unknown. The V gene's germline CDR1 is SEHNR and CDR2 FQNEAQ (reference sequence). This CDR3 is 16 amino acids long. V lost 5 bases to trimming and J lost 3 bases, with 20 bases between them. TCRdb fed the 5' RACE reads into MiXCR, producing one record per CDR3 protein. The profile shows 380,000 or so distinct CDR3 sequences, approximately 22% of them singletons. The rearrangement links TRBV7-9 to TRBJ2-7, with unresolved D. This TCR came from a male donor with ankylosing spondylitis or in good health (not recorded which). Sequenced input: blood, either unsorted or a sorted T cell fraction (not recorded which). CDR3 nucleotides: TGTGCCAGCAGCACTCCCCGAGGAGTCCTGAACTACGAGCAGTACTTC. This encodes CASSTPRGVLNYEQYF.